Sequencing of this TCR beta chain was carried out in a study of cytomegalovirus exposure and HLA in healthy donors. The donors belonged to the approximately 110-subject validation cohort, separate from the roughly 670-subject first cohort. With regard to this clone: Its antigen is unknown.

Libraries were prepared by immunoSEQ multiplex PCR; TCRdb keeps only in-frame clonotypes and omits some of them. The sample yields some 130,000 clones, 80% to 90% seen once. The length of the CDR3 is 12 residues. CDR1 SQVTM and CDR2 ANQGSEA come from the germline V gene. V lost 5 bases and J lost 10, with 17 bases in between. Findings of the study overall: Some TCR beta chains (around 160 of them) were listed as cytomegalovirus-associated. Usually a TCR sequence was rare, but some public TCRs were found in many donors. Testing in vitro showed three CMV-associated chains specific for CMV antigens.

This chain joins TRBV29-1 and TRBJ1-1, with D possibly matching TRBD1 (6 bases). Source material: PBMCs. This sequence was found in a young woman in good health and CMV-seronegative. The CDR3, as DNA: TGCAGCGTTACCGAACAGGGTCTTATAGCTTTCTTT. This codes for CSVTEQGLIAFF.